The next 29 T cell receptor beta chains were all read from a single sample in a study of T cells in Graves' hyperthyroidism and ophthalmopathy. Template material for amplifying TCR beta CDR3 regions consisted of RNA transcripts. First-round RT-PCR of the TCR CDR3 relied on the HTBI primer set. TCRdb re-called the multiplex PCR reads through MiXCR, storing one row per CDR3 protein. Of roughly 300,000 distinct CDR3 sequences listed, roughly a fifth are singletons. The source material was blood. These receptors were obtained from a woman aged 45-65 years with Graves' hyperthyroidism.

This clonotype has more than one count but fewer than ten. The genes are TRBV2 and TRBJ1-4, with no clear D. This CDR3 is 14 amino acids long. From germline, CDR1 is SNHLY and CDR2 FYNNEI. Trimming removed 6 bases from V and 8 bases from J, with 16 bases in between. The CDR3 sequence: CASRARELGEKLFF. DNA of the CDR3: TGTGCCAGCAGGGCCCGAGAACTCGGAGAAAAACTGTTTTTT.

This clonotype was seen only once. V and J are TRBV20-1 and TRBJ2-1; the D call may be TRBD1 or TRBD2 (5 bases each). This CDR3 comprises 14 residues. Trimming stripped 2 bases from V and 10 bases from J, with 18 bases between. Germline CDR1 and CDR2: DFQATT and SNEGSKA (reference sequence). Here the CDR3 reads CSARKFGTYSEQFF. Written as DNA, the CDR3 is TGCAGTGCTAGAAAGTTCGGGACCTATAGCGAGCAGTTCTTC.

V usage is TRBV4-1 and J usage is TRBJ1-3, with D perhaps TRBD1 (6 bases). Germline V lookup: CDR1 MGHRA, CDR2 YSYEKL. The germline V and J ends were trimmed by 0 bases and 0 bases, with 9 bases remaining between them. The CDR3 has 16 amino acids. The CDR3 sequence: CASSQDTGISGNTIYF. The CDR3 region has the DNA TGCGCCAGCAGCCAAGATACAGGGATCTCTGGAAACACCATATATTTT.

V usage is TRBV5-5 and J usage is TRBJ2-5; the D gene is possibly TRBD1 (5 bases). Germline V gives CDR1 SGHKS, CDR2 YYEKEE (reference sequence). The CDR3 covers 14 residues. Trimming cost V 0 bases and J 6 bases, with 12 bases left between them. The CDR3 DNA follows: TGTGCCAGCAGCTTGGATTCAGGGTTAAAGACCCAGTACTTC. Amino acids: CASSLDSGLKTQYF.

This clonotype was seen at least ten times. V and J are TRBV12-3 or TRBV12-4 and TRBJ1-2, with D hard to call. V was clipped by 2 bases and J by 1 base, with 14 bases between them. This CDR3 has 16 amino acids. The CDR3 loop reads CASSLITKSRNYGYTF. CDR3 DNA: TGTGCCAGCAGTTTAATAACAAAGTCGCGTAACTATGGCTACACCTTC.

The chain joins TRBV14 to TRBJ2-5; D may correspond to TRBD1 or TRBD2 (7 bases each). V lost 5 bases and J 5 bases, leaving 15 bases between the germline ends. Germline loops: CDR1 SGHDN, CDR2 FVKESK. This CDR3 region has 14 residues. The CDR3: CASSRQGGSETQYF. CDR3 coding DNA: TGTGCCAGCAGCAGACAGGGAGGGTCGGAGACCCAGTACTTC. Looking up the rest from reference TRBV14 and TRBJ2-5 gives the full variable domain: EAGVTQFPSHSVIEKGQTVTLRCDPISGHDNLYWYRRVMGKEIKFLLHFVKESKQDESGMPNNRFLAERTGGTYSTLKVQPAELEDSGVYFCASSRQGGSETQYFGPGTRLLVL.

This clonotype was seen ten or more times. This rearrangement joins TRBV30 to TRBJ2-3; perhaps TRBD2 as D (7 bases). V was clipped by 5 bases and J by 3 bases, with 18 bases between them. Germline CDR1 is GTSNPN and CDR2 is SVGIG (reference sequence). This CDR3 comprises 15 residues. CDR3 sequence reads: CAWSTWGGRTDTQYF. CDR3 DNA: TGTGCCTGGTCGACCTGGGGGGGGCGGACAGATACGCAGTATTTT. Full variable domain (outside the CDR3, taken from reference TRBV30 and TRBJ2-3): SQTIHQWPATLVQPVGSPLSLECTVEGTSNPNLYWYRQAAGRGLQLLFYSVGIGQISSEVPQNLSASRPQDRQFILSSKKLLLSDSGFYLCAWSTWGGRTDTQYFGPGTRLTVL.

This clonotype was recorded at least ten times. The rearrangement joins TRBV5-1 to TRBJ1-2, with 7 bases matching TRBD1. The CDR3 extends over 14 amino acids. The ends lost 3 bases at V and 5 bases at J; junction bases unmatched: 7. Germline CDR1 reads SGHRS; CDR2 reads YFSETQ. DNA of the CDR3: TGCGCCAGCAGCTGGGGGGACAGAACTTATGGCTACACCTTC. Translation: CASSWGDRTYGYTF.

This clonotype has at least ten counts. CDR3 coding DNA: TGTGCCAGCAGTTTAACGGTCCCTAGCACAGATACGCAGTATTTT. Encoded protein: CASSLTVPSTDTQYF. V and J are TRBV28 and TRBJ2-3, with unresolved D. CDR3 length equals 15 residues. The germline gives CDR1 MDHEN, CDR2 SYDVKM. V was trimmed by 2 bases and J by 0 bases, leaving 9 bases between them.

This clonotype was counted many times. The rearrangement links TRBV6-2 or TRBV6-3 to TRBJ1-1; the D gene is possibly TRBD1 (5 bases). Germline V CDR1 and CDR2: MNHEY, SVGEGT. The CDR3 contains 15 residues. Trimming removed 6 bases at V and 0 bases at J, with 14 bases between. The CDR3 bases are TGTGCCAGCAGCCCGGGACTCCGACTGAACACTGAAGCTTTCTTT. Protein sequence: CASSPGLRLNTEAFF.

In regard to this clonotype: This may be a read error, as it is one base from a much larger clone. This chain uses TRBV9 with TRBJ1-5; D gene uncertain. Germline V gene data show CDR1 as SGDLS and CDR2 as YYNGEE. The CDR3 sequence is 15 residues long. DNA of the CDR3: TGTGCCAGCAGCGTAGGTCACAGTAGCAATCAGCCCCAGCGTTTT. It codes for CASSVGHSSNQPQRF.

This clonotype came up a few times. The chain carries TRBV5-8 and TRBJ2-2; TRBD1 might be the D (5 bases). The CDR3 consists of 17 residues. Trimming removed 2 bases at V and 7 bases at J, with 21 bases between. Germline V gene lookup returns CDR1 SGHTS and CDR2 YDEGEE. In DNA form, the CDR3 reads TGTGCCAGCAGCTTACCTGGGGCGCAGGGAAGTGTCGGGGAGCTGTTTTTT. The encoded protein is CASSLPGAQGSVGELFF.

In its sample, this clonotype was seen many times. The rearrangement links TRBV4-1 to TRBJ2-7, with 7 bases lining up with TRBD2. V lost 1 base and J lost 1; bases outside the gene matches: 4. The CDR3 is 15 residues long. Germline assignment: CDR1 MGHRA and CDR2 YSYEKL. The CDR3: CASSQGTGRSYEQYF. The CDR3 DNA reads TGCGCCAGCAGCCAAGGTACCGGGAGGTCCTACGAGCAGTACTTC.

This clonotype was counted many times. The rearrangement joins TRBV24-1 to TRBJ2-7; 10 positions match TRBD1. The V gene's germline CDR1 is KGHDR and CDR2 SFDVKD. The CDR3 totals 15 residues. J gave up 4 bases and V 3 bases, and 5 bases lay outside the gene matches. The DNA for the CDR3 is TGTGCCACCAGTGATCCGCGGACAGGGGGTTACGAGCAGTACTTC. It is translated as CATSDPRTGGYEQYF.

The V and J genes are TRBV18 and TRBJ2-1; possibly TRBD2 for D (5 bases). The germline gives CDR1 KGHSH, CDR2 LQKENI. Trimming took off 0 bases at V and 4 bases at J, with 16 bases between the two ends. CDR3 length: 17 amino acids. The CDR3: CASSPPNTGITYNEQFF. CDR3 bases: TGTGCCAGCTCACCACCGAACACGGGAATTACTTACAATGAGCAGTTCTTC. The variable domain in full, completed from reference TRBV18 and TRBJ2-1, reads NAGVMQNPRHLVRRRGQEARLRCSPMKGHSHVYWYRQLPEEGLKFMVYLQKENIIDESGMPKERFSAEFPKEGPSILRIQQVVRGDSAAYFCASSPPNTGITYNEQFFGPGTRLTVL.

The chain employs TRBV10-2 and TRBJ1-5, with 8 bases aligning to TRBD1. Germline V gene sequence: CDR1 WSHSY, CDR2 SAAADI. With V trimmed by 6 bases and J by 0 bases, 1 base remained unmatched. The CDR3 has 14 residues. CDR3 DNA: TGCGCCAGCAGGGACAGGGCTAGCAATCAGCCCCAGCATTTT. It translates to CASRDRASNQPQHF.

This clonotype was picked up a small number of times. V is TRBV19 and J is TRBJ2-1; possibly TRBD1 for D (7 bases). The V gene lost 6 bases and the J gene lost 12 bases, with 18 bases spanning the gap. CDR3 length equals 13 residues. CDR1 and CDR2 (germline): LNHDA, SQIVND (reference sequence). CDR3 bases: TGTGCCAGTAGCTCAGGACAGGTGGAGGGGCAGTTCTTC. It translates to CASSSGQVEGQFF. Using reference TRBV19 and TRBJ2-1 for the parts outside the CDR3, the full variable domain is DGGITQSPKYLFRKEGQNVTLSCEQNLNHDAMYWYRQDPGQGLRLIYYSQIVNDFQKGDIAEGYSVSREKKESFPLTVTSAQKNPTAFYLCASSSGQVEGQFFGPGTRLTVL.

V is TRBV5-1 and J is TRBJ2-5; D may be TRBD1 or TRBD2 (5 bases each). Trimming removed 1 base from V and 1 base from J, with 11 bases in between. The CDR3 has 15 residues. Germline V gene lookup returns CDR1 SGHRS and CDR2 YFSETQ. CDR3 loop: CASSLYGATQETQYF. For the CDR3, the DNA is TGCGCCAGCAGCTTGTACGGGGCGACCCAAGAGACCCAGTACTTC.

J is TRBJ1-5 and V is TRBV19; TRBD1 is a possible D gene (5 bases). CDR3 length: 16 amino acids. Trimming cost V 3 bases and J 3 bases, with 15 bases left between them. Germline assignment: CDR1 LNHDA and CDR2 SQIVND (reference sequence). The CDR3 nucleotides are TGTGCCAGTAGTATCGCTCTCTTAGGGGCCAATCAGCCCCAGCATTTT. It yields the protein CASSIALLGANQPQHF.

This clonotype was recorded a few times. The chain combines TRBV5-8 with TRBJ2-1, with 8 bases matching TRBD2. Per the germline V gene, CDR1 is SGHTS and CDR2 is YDEGEE. With V trimmed by 1 base and J by 6 bases, 3 bases remained unmatched. The CDR3 extends over 14 amino acids. The CDR3 sequence is CASSLPGTSNEQFF. In DNA form, the CDR3 reads TGTGCCAGCAGCTTGCCAGGGACTAGCAATGAGCAGTTCTTC.

This clonotype was recorded at least ten times. This chain uses TRBV28 with TRBJ1-1; D unclear. CDR1 is MDHEN and CDR2 is SYDVKM in the germline V gene. This CDR3 region has 12 residues. V was cut by 4 bases and J by 0 bases, with 3 bases left in between. The CDR3 region has the DNA TGTGCCAGCAGTTCTATGAACACTGAAGCTTTCTTT. It yields the protein CASSSMNTEAFF.

The table lists this clonotype with many counts. This rearrangement joins TRBV20-1 to TRBJ2-5; tentative D call: TRBD2 (7 bases). Germline V gene data show CDR1 as DFQATT and CDR2 as SNEGSKA (reference sequence). The V end was cut by 5 bases, the J end by 6 bases, with 13 bases between. This CDR3 comprises 12 residues. In DNA, the CDR3 is TGCAGTGCTCCGGGGGGCTCGAAGACCCAGTACTTC. This codes for CSAPGGSKTQYF.

This clonotype was detected ten times or more. The J gene is TRBJ2-2, the V gene TRBV30, with 11 bases identical to TRBD1. With 8 bases clipped from V and 4 bases from J, the junction kept 6 bases outside the gene matches. Germline CDR1 reads GTSNPN; CDR2 reads SVGIG (reference sequence). The CDR3 extends over 14 amino acids. The CDR3 bases are TGTGCCGCCGGACAGGGGGCGGGCACCGGGGAGCTGTTTTTT. As protein: CAAGQGAGTGELFF.

The rearrangement joins TRBV10-3 to TRBJ1-2; D gene unclear. Looked up from germline, CDR1 is ENHRY and CDR2 is SYGVKD. This CDR3 has 14 residues. Trimming stripped 7 bases from V and 0 bases from J, with 12 bases between. CDR3 sequence (DNA): TGTGCCATCACCCCGGGCACCACTAACTATGGCTACACCTTC. Amino acids: CAITPGTTNYGYTF.

In DNA, the CDR3 is TGTGCCAGCAGTCCGACTCGGGGCGGGGAGCTGTTTTTT. Protein sequence: CASSPTRGGELFF. This chain links TRBV6-1 with TRBJ2-2, with D possibly matching TRBD2 (5 bases). CDR1 MNHNS and CDR2 SASEGT come from the germline V gene. The CDR3 contains 13 residues. Trimming shortened V by 5 bases and J by 7 bases, and 11 bases separated the two germline ends.

V usage is TRBV11-2 and J usage is TRBJ1-1; TRBD1 aligns across 8 bases. The CDR3 sequence is 14 residues long. Germline assignment: CDR1 SGHAT and CDR2 FQNNGV. V dropped 5 bases and J dropped 4; count of bases not matched to a gene: 6. Written as DNA, the CDR3 is TGTGCCAGCAGCCAACAGGGGGTGGGCACTGAAGCTTTCTTT. It encodes CASSQQGVGTEAFF. Based on the CDR3 plus reference TRBV11-2 and TRBJ1-1, the full variable domain is EAGVAQSPRYKIIEKRQSVAFWCNPISGHATLYWYQQILGQGPKLLIQFQNNGVVDDSQLPKDRFSAERLKGVDSTLKIQPAKLEDSAVYLCASSQQGVGTEAFFGQGTRLTVV.

This clonotype was observed a few times. The J gene is TRBJ1-2, the V gene TRBV12-3 or TRBV12-4, with no clear D. The CDR3 is made up of 12 amino acids. Between the trimmed V and J ends, which lost 3 bases and 6 bases, there was a span of 8 bases. In DNA, the CDR3 is TGTGCCAGCAGTTTTAGGAAAGATGGCTACACCTTC. The encoded protein is CASSFRKDGYTF.

This clonotype was found a few times. The CDR3 DNA reads as TGTGCCAGCAGGTGGGGAATACCGGGACAGGGTGGCTACGAGCAGTACTTC. As protein: CASRWGIPGQGGYEQYF. The chain recombines TRBV2 with TRBJ2-7; TRBD1 agrees at 9 bases. Losses at the gene ends were 6 bases for V and 3 bases for J; bases not matched to a gene: 15. Germline CDR1 is SNHLY and CDR2 is FYNNEI. This CDR3 contains 17 residues.

This clonotype has at least ten counts. CDR3 nucleotide sequence: TGTGCCAGCTCAAAGGACAGGTTTGCCGAGACCCAGTACTTC. This codes for CASSKDRFAETQYF. The chain carries TRBV18 and TRBJ2-5; 7 bases map to TRBD1. J gave up 5 bases and V 5 bases, and 8 bases lay outside the gene matches. The CDR3 spans 14 residues. CDR1 is KGHSH, CDR2 LQKENI, per germline.